This is a list of T cell receptor beta chains from one sample in a study of T-cell reconstitution after alpha-beta-depleted transplantation in children. TCRdb used MiXCR to reprocess the PCR reads, holding one entry per CDR3 protein. This table holds some 640,000 distinct CDR3 sequences, 15% to 20% found once. The source was PBMCs from the stem cell graft donor, collected from the stem cell graft. Receptors originate from a human donor who donated a stem cell graft to a child with acute myeloid leukemia. The CDR3 runs from the conserved cysteine through the conserved F or W. The D gene is left open where the match is weak. Size tells how often a clone was seen (once, few, many) or the class of an expanded clone, and some rows leave it out.

clone size	D gene	V gene	CDR3 length	J gene	CDR3 protein	CDR3 DNA
NA	TRBD1	TRBV4-1	15	TRBJ2-2	CASSQTGVQAGELFF	TGCGCCAGCAGCCAGACAGGGGTTCAGGCCGGGGAGCTGTTTTTT
many	NA	TRBV10-3	12	TRBJ1-2	CAISGQKYGYTF	TGTGCCATCTCCGGACAGAAATACGGCTACACCTTC
NA	NA	TRBV7-2	15	TRBJ2-6	CAASTGSSGANVLTF	TGTGCCGCCTCTACCGGGAGCTCTGGGGCCAACGTCCTGACTTTC
few	NA	TRBV5-4	16	TRBJ2-2	CASSLNPGQNTGELFF	TGTGCCAGCAGCTTGAATCCGGGACAGAACACCGGGGAGCTGTTTTTT
NA	NA	TRBV24-1	14	TRBJ1-5	CATTSGTLNQPQHF	TGTGCCACCACTTCCGGGACCCTCAATCAGCCCCAGCATTTT
many	TRBD2	TRBV20-1	16	TRBJ2-2	CSAPGTSGGDTGELFF	TGCAGTGCTCCCGGGACTAGCGGGGGGGACACCGGGGAGCTGTTTTTT
NA	TRBD2	TRBV5-1	17	TRBJ2-1	CASSFTSVGGTGDEQFF	TGCGCCAGCAGCTTCACGTCTGTGGGGGGGACCGGCGATGAGCAGTTCTTC
NA	TRBD1	TRBV24-1	18	TRBJ2-3	CATSDLIGTGQRTDTQYF	TGTGCCACCAGTGATTTGATCGGGACAGGTCAACGCACAGATACGCAGTATTTT
many	TRBD1	TRBV20-1	13	TRBJ2-7	CSASTGTDYEQYF	TGCAGTGCTAGTACCGGGACAGATTACGAGCAGTACTTC
many	TRBD1	TRBV9	14	TRBJ2-5	CASSVRGRGETQYF	TGTGCCAGCAGCGTCAGGGGGCGAGGAGAGACCCAGTACTTC
many	NA	TRBV20-1	12	TRBJ2-3	CSASRSTDTQYF	TGCAGTGCTAGTCGCAGCACAGATACGCAGTATTTT
few	NA	TRBV4-2	18	TRBJ1-5	CASSQAGLGSAGNQPQHF	TGTGCCAGCAGCCAGGCCGGCCTTGGGTCGGCAGGCAATCAGCCCCAGCATTTT
NA	NA	TRBV12-3/TRBV12-4	14	TRBJ1-5	CASQRTRGSQPQHF	TGTGCCAGCCAAAGGACACGGGGCTCTCAGCCCCAGCATTTT
NA	TRBD1	TRBV10-3	14	TRBJ1-1	CAIRTDRGTTEAFF	TGTGCCATCAGGACGGACAGGGGAACCACTGAAGCTTTCTTT
NA	NA	TRBV12-3/TRBV12-4	16	TRBJ2-2	CASSYPYSKNTGELFF	TGTGCCAGCAGTTACCCCTACTCCAAAAACACCGGGGAGCTGTTTTTT
many	NA	TRBV20-1	11	TRBJ2-3	CSVARTDTQYF	TGCAGTGTAGCGCGGACAGATACGCAGTATTTT
many	NA	TRBV20-1	13	TRBJ1-2	CSEAQAKHYGYTF	TGCAGTGAGGCGCAGGCTAAGCACTATGGCTACACCTTC
NA	TRBD1	TRBV20-1	13	TRBJ1-1	CSARGQARTEAFF	TGCAGTGCTCGGGGACAGGCGAGGACTGAAGCTTTCTTT
NA	NA	TRBV12-3/TRBV12-4	17	TRBJ1-5	CASSSRQGAYSNQPQHF	TGTGCCAGCAGTTCGCGTCAGGGCGCTTATAGCAATCAGCCCCAGCATTTT
NA	TRBD1	TRBV13	17	TRBJ1-2	CASRSGGPRGGSYGYTF	TGTGCCAGCAGATCCGGAGGGCCAAGAGGGGGCAGCTATGGCTACACCTTC
NA	NA	TRBV9	14	TRBJ2-7	CASSVGSALDEQYF	TGTGCCAGCAGCGTAGGGTCCGCCCTTGATGAGCAGTACTTC
NA	NA	TRBV5-4	14	TRBJ2-5	CASSFRLEQETQYF	TGTGCCAGCAGCTTCAGGCTAGAGCAAGAGACCCAGTACTTC
many	TRBD1	TRBV29-1	13	TRBJ1-1	CSATGGEDTEAFF	TGCAGCGCTACAGGGGGCGAAGACACTGAAGCTTTCTTT
few	TRBD1	TRBV24-1	13	TRBJ1-5	CAVNRGPGQPQHF	TGTGCCGTCAACAGGGGGCCAGGTCAGCCCCAGCATTTT
NA	NA	TRBV2	12	TRBJ2-1	CASILGPGQQFF	TGTGCCAGCATCCTTGGGCCGGGTCAGCAGTTCTTC
NA	TRBD2	TRBV28	15	TRBJ2-1	CASRTRSGGYHEQFF	TGTGCCAGCAGGACGAGGAGCGGGGGGTACCATGAGCAGTTCTTC
few	NA	TRBV5-1	15	TRBJ2-3	CASRQGVASTDTQYF	TGCGCCAGCAGGCAAGGGGTGGCTAGCACAGATACGCAGTATTTT
many	TRBD2	TRBV20-1	14	TRBJ2-1	CSAPLAGRSNEQFF	TGCAGTGCTCCTCTAGCGGGGCGATCCAATGAGCAGTTCTTC
many	TRBD1	TRBV20-1	13	TRBJ1-5	CSALEGGVQPQHF	TGCAGTGCCCTCGAAGGGGGCGTTCAGCCCCAGCATTTT